This T cell receptor (beta chain) was profiled in a study of CD4 T cells in relation to SARS-CoV-2 and coronaviruses. Findings and caveats of the study: Memory recall responses, not primary responses primed in culture, are what the assay detects.

Concerning this clone itself: Antigen specificity is unknown.

The unexposed donors gave CD4+ T cells in about 2011-2019, prior to COVID-19. Naive and memory CD4+ T cell DNA was deep-sequenced without culture. Libraries were prepared by immunoSEQ multiplex PCR; TCRdb keeps only in-frame clonotypes and omits some of them. The profile covers about 59,000 clones, with about nine tenths appearing a single time and about 1.4% taken by the ten largest. Germline V gene sequence: CDR1 SEHNR, CDR2 FQNEAQ (reference sequence). V dropped 5 bases and J dropped 7; count of bases not matched to a gene: 8. This CDR3 contains 15 residues. The receptor's source is a human donor in good health. The sample was memory CD4+ T cells from PBMCs. J is TRBJ2-1 and V is TRBV7-9; 10 positions match TRBD1. CDR3 nucleotide sequence: TGTGCCAGCAGCCTCGTGGGGACAGGGGCGAATGAGCAGTTCTTC. Protein product: CASSLVGTGANEQFF.